This T cell receptor (beta chain) was sequenced in a study of Ad26.COV2.S vaccination and SARS-CoV-2 variants. This clone has a single count. Profiled with immunoSEQ multiplex PCR; TCRdb holds only in-frame clones, not every one. The sample yields a few hundred thousand clones, 83% seen once. Specified treatment: roughly 18 received Ad26.COV2.S at low or high dose, single or two shots; 5 received placebo; per-sample allocation not given. Sampling was performed 63 days after the first vaccine or placebo injection. Cohort 1b enrolled adults aged 18-55 years in Boston. The sample here was peripheral blood, taken in a trial of Ad26.COV2.S vaccine versus placebo. The TCR originated in a person aged 18-60 years who received the Ad26.COV2.S COVID-19 vaccine or a placebo.

Here the CDR3 DNA reads TGTGCCAGCAGTTTAAAGGGTGGCGGGGAGACCCAGTACTTC. It specifies CASSLKGGGETQYF. The rearrangement links TRBV27 to TRBJ2-5; D perhaps matches TRBD2 (5 bases). CDR3 size: 14 residues. Germline CDR1 and CDR2: MNHEY and SMNVEV (reference sequence). Trimming took off 2 bases at V and 5 bases at J, with 12 bases between the two ends.